These 7 T cell receptor beta chains originate from one sample sequenced in a study of cytomegalovirus exposure and HLA in healthy donors. The PCR contained 60 Vbeta and 13 Jbeta primers. Sequencing was performed with immunoSEQ multiplex PCR; in TCRdb, only in-frame clones are kept and a portion is missing. The table has roughly 150,000 clones, around 66% seen once. What was sequenced was PBMCs. The receptors were gathered from a woman under 40 in good health and CMV-seropositive.

This chain connects TRBV9 to TRBJ1-6; the D is unclear. Germline assignment: CDR1 SGDLS and CDR2 YYNGEE. This CDR3 region has 15 residues. V was cut by 4 bases and J by 0 bases, with 8 bases left in between. The CDR3 is CASSPEGSYNSPLHF. The CDR3 region has the DNA TGTGCCAGCAGCCCAGAGGGCTCCTATAATTCACCCCTCCACTTT.

This clone was found a few times. The chain recombines TRBV5-1 with TRBJ1-1; no definite D call. V shed 3 bases and J shed 1 base, with 7 bases lying between them. Germline V gene sequence: CDR1 SGHRS, CDR2 YFSETQ. The CDR3 extends over 13 amino acids. CDR3 bases: TGCGCCAGCAGCTACCGGGAGAACACTGAAGCTTTCTTT. The encoded protein is CASSYRENTEAFF.

The chain carries TRBV7-7 and TRBJ2-1; TRBD2 is a possible D gene (6 bases). V was pared by 2 bases and J by 6 bases, with 20 bases between. The CDR3 runs 17 residues. The V gene's germline CDR1 is SSHAT and CDR2 FNYEAQ (reference sequence). CDR3 sequence reads: CASSLRGGVAAFNEQFF. CDR3 sequence (DNA): TGTGCCAGCAGCTTAAGAGGTGGAGTAGCGGCCTTCAATGAGCAGTTCTTC.

The gene calls are TRBV30 and TRBJ1-5, with D possibly matching TRBD1 (5 bases). CDR1 GTSNPN and CDR2 SVGIG come from the germline V gene (reference sequence). This CDR3 has 19 amino acids. The V and J ends lost 0 bases and 2 bases respectively, with 23 bases between them. The CDR3: CAWSVRGRGGESGNQPQHF. The CDR3 region has the DNA TGTGCCTGGAGTGTACGCGGACGCGGGGGTGAGTCCGGCAATCAGCCCCAGCATTTT.

The rearrangement links TRBV5-6 to TRBJ2-1, with a tentative D call TRBD2 (7 bases). Germline assignment: CDR1 SGHDT and CDR2 YYEEEE. CDR3 length equals 14 residues. Trimming took 9 bases from V and 4 from J, leaving 17 bases between them. This CDR3 is CATKGGLPYNEQFF. The CDR3 DNA reads as TGTGCCACCAAGGGGGGACTACCTTACAATGAGCAGTTCTTC.

CDR3 protein: CASSLSIGGQAFF. As DNA, the CDR3 is TGTGCCAGCAGTTTATCGATCGGGGGGCAAGCTTTCTTT. The chain combines TRBV27 with TRBJ1-1, with D possibly TRBD1 on 6 matching bases. Germline V gives CDR1 MNHEY, CDR2 SMNVEV (reference sequence). The CDR3 consists of 13 residues. V lost 0 bases and J 9 bases, leaving 11 bases between the germline ends.

The chain employs TRBV29-1 and TRBJ1-2, with 7 bases identical to TRBD1. Germline loops: CDR1 SQVTM, CDR2 ANQGSEA. CDR3 length: 16 residues. V gave up 6 bases and J gave up 7 bases; unmatched junction bases: 20. The CDR3 coding sequence is TGCAGCGTGGAGGAAGTACTGGGACAGACTATTGGTGGCTACACCTTC. This encodes CSVEEVLGQTIGGYTF.